The sequence of this T cell receptor beta chain was determined in a study of blood T cell repertoires in COVID-19. Profiling relied on immunoSEQ multiplex PCR, and the TCRdb table lists in-frame clones only, not all of them. There are about 210,000 clones in the sample; about 92% occur only once, and 1% to 1.5% lies in the top ten. The CDR3 has 13 residues. V was pared by 1 base and J by 0 bases, with 4 bases between. Germline CDR1 is LGHDT and CDR2 is YNNKEL (reference sequence). This clone was seen once. The sequence came from a man under 40 with acute or convalescent COVID-19. V usage is TRBV3-1 (or the pseudogene TRBV3-2) and J usage is TRBJ2-7; the D is unclear. The source material was peripheral blood. The DNA for the CDR3 is TGTGCCAGCAGCCAAGGGAGCTCCTACGAGCAGTACTTC. Translating gives CASSQGSSYEQYF.